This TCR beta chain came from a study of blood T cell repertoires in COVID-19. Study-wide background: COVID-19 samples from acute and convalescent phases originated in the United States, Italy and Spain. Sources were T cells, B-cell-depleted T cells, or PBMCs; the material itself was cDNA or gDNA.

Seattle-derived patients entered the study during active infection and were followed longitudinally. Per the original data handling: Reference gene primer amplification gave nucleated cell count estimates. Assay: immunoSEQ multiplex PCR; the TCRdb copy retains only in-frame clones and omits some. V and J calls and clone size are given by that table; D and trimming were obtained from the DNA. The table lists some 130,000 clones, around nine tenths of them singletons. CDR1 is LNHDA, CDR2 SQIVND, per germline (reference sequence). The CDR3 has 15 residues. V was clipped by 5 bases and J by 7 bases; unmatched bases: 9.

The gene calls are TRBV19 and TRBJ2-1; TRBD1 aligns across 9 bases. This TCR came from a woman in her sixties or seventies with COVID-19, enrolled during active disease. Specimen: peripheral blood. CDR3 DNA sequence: TGTGCCAGTAGTCCCGGACAGGGGCGGCATAATGAGCAGTTCTTC. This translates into CASSPGQGRHNEQFF.